The TCR beta chain under discussion was sequenced for a study of blood T cells in healthy people across ages. Study-level findings and limits: While age rose, TCR beta diversity per million T cells dropped in a roughly linear way. Diversity estimated from one million T cells was considered an underestimate.

Trimming pared 6 bases from V and 2 bases from J, leaving 17 bases between. Looked up from germline, CDR1 is DFQATT and CDR2 is SNEGSKA (reference sequence). The CDR3 is 15 residues long. Each donor was a healthy Caucasian individual from Russia, aged about 6 to 95. Researchers isolated at least 7 million PBMCs per sample. Remarks on this clonotype: Its antigen is unknown.

It was with a sample-barcoded 5' primer and a J-beta primer mix that a second PCR of roughly 7 to 12 cycles was run. Using its own MiXCR run on the 5' RACE reads, TCRdb lists one record per CDR3 protein. Of 600,000 to 650,000 distinct CDR3 sequences detected, around three fifths appear once; the ten largest clones hold approximately 40%. The J gene is TRBJ1-5, the V gene TRBV20-1; D gene unclear. The TCR sequence derives from a man in his 60s in good health. The sequencing sample was made of blood. Written as DNA, the CDR3 is TGCAGTGCGAACACCGGGCGAAGTGGCAATCAGCCCCAGCATTTT. It yields the protein CSANTGRSGNQPQHF.